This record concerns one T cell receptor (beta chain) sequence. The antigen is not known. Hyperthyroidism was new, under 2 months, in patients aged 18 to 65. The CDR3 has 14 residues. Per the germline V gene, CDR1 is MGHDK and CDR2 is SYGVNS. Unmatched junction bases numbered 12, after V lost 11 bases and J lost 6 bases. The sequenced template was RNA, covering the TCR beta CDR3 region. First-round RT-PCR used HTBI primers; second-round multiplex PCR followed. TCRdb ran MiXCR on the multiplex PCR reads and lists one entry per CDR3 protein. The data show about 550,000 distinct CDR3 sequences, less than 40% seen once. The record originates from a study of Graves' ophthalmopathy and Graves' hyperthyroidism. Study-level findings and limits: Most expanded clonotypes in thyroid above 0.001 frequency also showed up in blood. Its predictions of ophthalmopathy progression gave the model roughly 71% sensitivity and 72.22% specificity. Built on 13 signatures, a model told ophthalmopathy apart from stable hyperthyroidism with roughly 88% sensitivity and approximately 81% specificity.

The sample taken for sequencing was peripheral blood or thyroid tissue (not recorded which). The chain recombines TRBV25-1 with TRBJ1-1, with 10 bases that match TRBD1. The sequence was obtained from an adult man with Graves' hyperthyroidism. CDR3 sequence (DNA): TGTGCCTGGAGTGCTCGACAGGGGGCCCCTGAAGCTTTCTTT. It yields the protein CAWSARQGAPEAFF.